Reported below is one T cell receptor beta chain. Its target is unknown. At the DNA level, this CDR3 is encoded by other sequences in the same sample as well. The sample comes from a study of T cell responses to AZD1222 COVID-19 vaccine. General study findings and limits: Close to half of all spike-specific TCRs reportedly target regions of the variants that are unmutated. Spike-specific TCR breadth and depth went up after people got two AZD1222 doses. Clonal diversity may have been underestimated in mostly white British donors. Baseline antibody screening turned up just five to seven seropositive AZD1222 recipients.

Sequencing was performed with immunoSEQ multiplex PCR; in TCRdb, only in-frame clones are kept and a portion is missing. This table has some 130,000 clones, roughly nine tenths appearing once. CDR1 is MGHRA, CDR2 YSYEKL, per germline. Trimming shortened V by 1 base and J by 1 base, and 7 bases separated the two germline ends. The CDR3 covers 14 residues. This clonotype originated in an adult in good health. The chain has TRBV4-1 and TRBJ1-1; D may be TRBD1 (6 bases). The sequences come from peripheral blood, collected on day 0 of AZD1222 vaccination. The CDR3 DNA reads TGCGCCAGCAGCCAAGGGACAGCGAACACTGAAGCTTTCTTT. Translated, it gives CASSQGTANTEAFF.